These T cell receptor beta chains were read from a single sample in a study of T cell changes during pregnancy in multiple sclerosis. Clones were sequenced by immunoSEQ multiplex PCR, and TCRdb holds only the in-frame ones, with some missing. The sample lists about 48,000 clones, about 93% occurring once. The specimen was CD4+ T cells from peripheral blood mononuclear cells, collected in the first trimester of pregnancy. All receptors come from a female donor with multiple sclerosis, enrolled in a pregnancy study. CDR3s include the opening cysteine and the closing phenylalanine or tryptophan. The order of the fields is D gene, clone size, J gene, V gene, CDR3 protein, CDR3 DNA. The D gene is left open where the match is weak. Only some rows state a clone size, as once, few, many or a class for expanded clones.

D gene: NA
clone size: NA
J gene: TRBJ1-5
V gene: TRBV7-2
CDR3 protein: CASSLVATGPNQPQHF
CDR3 DNA: TGTGCCAGCAGCTTAGTAGCCACAGGACCCAATCAGCCCCAGCATTTT

D gene: TRBD1
clone size: NA
J gene: TRBJ2-3
V gene: TRBV6-5
CDR3 protein: CASSSGTGTVNF
CDR3 DNA: TGTGCCAGCAGCTCCGGGACAGGGACCGTCAATTTT

D gene: NA
clone size: NA
J gene: TRBJ2-1
V gene: TRBV9
CDR3 protein: CASSVGTHEQFF
CDR3 DNA: TGTGCCAGCAGCGTAGGCACACATGAGCAGTTCTTC

D gene: NA
clone size: NA
J gene: TRBJ1-4
V gene: TRBV6-1
CDR3 protein: CASSEQGIGEKLFF
CDR3 DNA: TGTGCCAGCAGTGAACAGGGGATAGGGGAAAAACTGTTTTTT

D gene: NA
clone size: NA
J gene: TRBJ1-1
V gene: TRBV5-1
CDR3 protein: CASSLRFEGDTEAFF
CDR3 DNA: TGCGCCAGCAGCTTAAGATTCGAGGGAGACACTGAAGCTTTCTTT

D gene: TRBD1
clone size: NA
J gene: TRBJ2-6
V gene: TRBV4-1
CDR3 protein: CASSQADPDRAGANVLTF
CDR3 DNA: TGCGCCAGCAGCCAAGCGGACCCCGACAGGGCTGGGGCCAACGTCCTGACTTTC

D gene: TRBD2
clone size: NA
J gene: TRBJ2-2
V gene: TRBV5-6
CDR3 protein: CASSFRIGGGVNTGELFF
CDR3 DNA: TGTGCCAGCAGCTTTCGTATCGGCGGGGGGGTGAACACCGGGGAGCTGTTTTTT

D gene: NA
clone size: NA
J gene: TRBJ1-1
V gene: TRBV2
CDR3 protein: CARIITGINTEAFF
CDR3 DNA: TGTGCCAGGATCATTACAGGTATTAACACTGAAGCTTTCTTT

D gene: TRBD1
clone size: NA
J gene: TRBJ2-4
V gene: TRBV5-8
CDR3 protein: CASSLALQGVDIQYF
CDR3 DNA: TGTGCCAGCAGCTTGGCCTTACAGGGGGTGGACATTCAGTACTTC

D gene: NA
clone size: once
J gene: TRBJ2-3
V gene: TRBV6-5
CDR3 protein: CASSQADTQYF
CDR3 DNA: TGTGCCAGCAGCCAAGCTGATACGCAGTATTTT